This T cell receptor (beta chain) is drawn from a study of T cell changes during pregnancy in multiple sclerosis (dated by TCRdb to between 2018 and 2021). For context, the study as a whole: In women with multiple sclerosis, the researchers looked at how the T cell repertoire shifted as pregnancy progressed.

The method behind the library was the immunoSEQ multiplex PCR assay. TCRdb obtained this table from immuneACCESS and retained in-frame rearrangements with V and J assigned. These tables miss some clones; where compared with another copy, unresolved V genes account for less than half of the shortfall, and the remainder is unexplained. Counted in this sample were around 100,000 clones; around 94% of them appeared once. Roughly 0.93% of the sample is taken by the ten largest. This clone appeared once. Its antigen target is currently unknown. No quality values exist for individual bases; no much larger clone is one base distant. The CDR3 contains 14 residues, cysteine and phenylalanine counted. Left in the record is the CDR3 DNA by itself, 42 bases read in frame from the first base. A distance of 5 bases separates the germline ends of V and J, which lose 0 bases and 0 bases respectively. Via the germline V gene, CDR1 is SGHTA and CDR2 FQGNSA.

The source is a female donor with multiple sclerosis, enrolled in a pregnancy study. Sample: peripheral blood, taken after pregnancy. This receptor chain uses TRBV7-2 and TRBJ1-2; the D gene is unclear. DNA sequence: TGTGCCAGCAGCTTAGCTCGGGCTAACTATGGCTACACCTTC. This is translated as CASSLARANYGYTF.